A selection of T cell receptor beta chains follows, all from one sample in a study of blood T cell repertoires in COVID-19. Sequencing was performed with immunoSEQ multiplex PCR; in TCRdb, only in-frame clones are kept and a portion is missing. In the table there are under 45,000 clones, more than 70% of which are singletons. The sample was peripheral blood. The receptors come from an elderly woman with active or convalescent COVID-19. Both conserved end residues are trimmed from each CDR3.

CDR3 length	V gene	J gene	CDR3 protein
13	TRBV28	TRBJ1-3	ASRKQGTVGNTIY
12	TRBV2	TRBJ1-5	ASSEVRGLSPQH
13	TRBV19	TRBJ2-2	ASLRDTALTGELF
17	TRBV11-3	TRBJ2-3	ASSYRRDRDDSSTDTQY
14	TRBV7-2	TRBJ2-1	ASSFSSGSIYNEQF
13	TRBV7-9	TRBJ1-4	ASSLAQSTNEKLF
15	TRBV7-8	TRBJ1-3	ASIKQGPGVSGNTIY
12	TRBV3-1/TRBV3-2	TRBJ1-5	ASSQAPGVQPQH
13	TRBV7-2	TRBJ2-1	ASSFGQGPYNEQF
15	TRBV21-1	TRBJ2-1	ASSKMPGTDRRNEQF
17	TRBV19	TRBJ2-3	ASSSEGQRGLGLTDTQY
13	TRBV19	TRBJ2-2	ASSRGTGSTGELF
10	TRBV10-2	TRBJ1-2	ASRDFNYGYT
11	TRBV5-6	TRBJ2-7	ASSLDRGWEQY
14	TRBV18	TRBJ1-5	ASSPPPGQQNQPQH
13	TRBV5-4	TRBJ2-5	ASSDSPGGSETQY
14	TRBV6-6	TRBJ1-5	ASSYGRVSGNQPQH
13	TRBV6-1	TRBJ2-7	ASSEEWRTEYEQY
12	TRBV28	TRBJ2-7	ASRETGEAYEQY
12	TRBV6-2/TRBV6-3	TRBJ1-2	ASSTDRALGGYT
11	TRBV14	TRBJ1-2	ASSQGLGYGYT
14	TRBV21-1	TRBJ2-4	ASGRTSGRFQNIQY
13	TRBV7-6	TRBJ2-3	ASSLNSQVTDTQY
13	TRBV29-1	TRBJ1-2	SVEGWAGDNYGYT
12	TRBV5-1	TRBJ1-3	ASSPGQAGNTIY
11	TRBV28	TRBJ1-2	ASSRQPGYGYT
12	TRBV4-1	TRBJ1-2	ASSSRSADYGYT
13	TRBV5-4	TRBJ2-1	ASSFGQGNYNEQF
13	TRBV3-1/TRBV3-2	TRBJ2-2	ASSQDLRAGGELF
10	TRBV12-5	TRBJ1-2	ASGSGQGGYT
13	TRBV11-2	TRBJ2-1	ASSFGLVVYNEQF
10	TRBV29-1	TRBJ2-7	SVEFPGMEQY
13	TRBV6-5	TRBJ1-2	ASSYQPTGHLGYT
11	TRBV10-3	TRBJ2-7	AISEERGGEQY
12	TRBV4-2	TRBJ2-7	ASSPDRGSYEQY
12	TRBV6-6	TRBJ1-6	ASSKGQGYSPLH
13	TRBV2	TRBJ2-3	ASSTLAGGGGTQY
13	TRBV28	TRBJ1-2	ASSLRSGLDYGYT
10	TRBV6-1	TRBJ2-7	ASSELGDEQY
10	TRBV29-1	TRBJ1-2	SVEGTGDGYT
17	TRBV5-3	TRBJ2-1	ARSPGASGTPRGYNEQF
13	TRBV7-8	TRBJ1-6	ASSSQGNLGSPLH
14	TRBV5-1	TRBJ2-1	ASSFSSGGPYNEQF
14	TRBV14	TRBJ1-2	ASSQAGTVTNYGYT
14	TRBV6-5	TRBJ1-1	ASSYGVLGVNTEAF
10	TRBV5-1	TRBJ2-1	ASSSGPNEQF
18	TRBV27	TRBJ2-6	ASSLRVAGPTLSGANVLT
13	TRBV9	TRBJ2-3	ASSPGGGSTDTQY
9	TRBV4-2	TRBJ1-4	ASSQDRELF
14	TRBV5-1	TRBJ1-1	ASSSAHRFSSAEAF
11	TRBV14	TRBJ2-7	ASSQGLAREQY
12	TRBV5-1	TRBJ1-1	ASSFRGGDTEAF
13	TRBV3-1/TRBV3-2	TRBJ2-7	ASSPRPTAVYEQY